Listed below are T cell receptor beta chains from one sample, sequenced in a study of T-cell reconstitution after alpha-beta-depleted transplantation in children. Via MiXCR, TCRdb re-called the PCR reads, giving one row per CDR3 protein. The sample consists of about 610,000 distinct CDR3 sequences, approximately 10% of them appearing once. Sequences were derived from PBMCs from the stem cell graft donor, sampled from the stem cell graft. The source of these receptors is a human donor who donated a stem cell graft to a child with acute myeloid leukemia. Each CDR3 is given with its conserved first and last residue. D genes are given only for firm matches. The listing skips clone size in some rows; elsewhere it reads once, few, many or a size class.

v_gene	j_gene	d_gene	abundance	CDR3nt	CDR3aa
TRBV20-1	TRBJ2-5	.	many	TGCAGTGCTGCCCCAGTCCAAGAGACCCAGTACTTC	CSAAPVQETQYF
TRBV12-3/TRBV12-4	TRBJ2-3	.	.	TGTGCCAGCAGTTTTCCGAATATGGGGAAAGATACGCAGTATTTT	CASSFPNMGKDTQYF
TRBV7-2	TRBJ1-2	.	many	TGTGCAATTCCTCCCACTCCCGGGACCCCATCCCGCAGCTACACCTTC	CAIPPTPGTPSRSYTF
TRBV12-3/TRBV12-4	TRBJ1-2	TRBD1	.	TGTGCCAGCAGCCTGGGACAGGGTTGTGGCTACACCTTC	CASSLGQGCGYTF
TRBV20-1	TRBJ2-7	.	.	TGCAGTGCTAGAGATTCTAGCCCACCCTACGAGCAGTACTTC	CSARDSSPPYEQYF
TRBV29-1	TRBJ2-2	.	.	TGCAGCGTTGTCGGGGTCCAGACCGGGGAGCTGTTTTTT	CSVVGVQTGELFF
TRBV7-2	TRBJ2-7	TRBD1	.	TGTGCCAGCAGCTCTAAAGCACGGGGACAGGGTTCCTACGAGCAGTACTTC	CASSSKARGQGSYEQYF
TRBV5-1	TRBJ2-3	.	many	TGCGCCAGCAGCTTGGTTCTTGGGAGCGTGGGAGATACGCAGTATTTT	CASSLVLGSVGDTQYF
TRBV10-3	TRBJ1-5	.	many	TGTGCCATCAGTGACCCGGGACAAAATCAGCCCCAGCATTTT	CAISDPGQNQPQHF
TRBV7-8	TRBJ2-3	.	many	TGTGCCAGCAGCCTTACCCAAACCACAGATACGCAGTATTTT	CASSLTQTTDTQYF
TRBV18	TRBJ1-4	TRBD1	.	TGTGCCAGCTCACCCGAGGGACAGGGTAATGAAAAACTGTTTTTT	CASSPEGQGNEKLFF
TRBV6-2/TRBV6-3	TRBJ2-1	.	.	TGTGCCAGCAGTTACAGCCAGCTTGGCCATGAGCAGTTCTTC	CASSYSQLGHEQFF
TRBV5-1	TRBJ2-3	.	few	TGCGCCAGCAGCAGGAGTTTGGGGGTAAAAGCAGATACGCAGTATTTT	CASSRSLGVKADTQYF
TRBV20-1	TRBJ2-7	.	medium-sized	TGCAGTGCTTATCAGGGGTCGGGGGAGCAGTACTTC	CSAYQGSGEQYF
TRBV2	TRBJ2-1	TRBD2	many	TGTGCCAGCAGTGAACTCCGCTCCGCGGGAGGGCCTAGTGAGCAGTTCTTC	CASSELRSAGGPSEQFF
TRBV12-3/TRBV12-4	TRBJ1-1	.	few	TGTGCCAGCAGTTCAGTCGTACTGAACACTGAAGCTTTCTTT	CASSSVVLNTEAFF
TRBV2	TRBJ2-1	TRBD2	few	TGTGCCAGCAGTGAGCGACTAGCGGGCGGGCGCAATGAGCAGTTCTTC	CASSERLAGGRNEQFF